These 28 T cell receptor beta chains share one sample of origin, sequenced in a study of blood T cell repertoires in COVID-19. Profiled with immunoSEQ multiplex PCR; TCRdb holds only in-frame clones, not every one. The sample holds under 250,000 clones; 88% are singletons and the top ten take roughly a sixth. The sequenced sample was peripheral blood. The receptors stem from a man aged 50 to 60 with COVID-19, enrolled during active disease.

The gene calls are TRBV12-5 and TRBJ2-3, with 9 bases identical to TRBD1. The CDR3 totals 14 residues. The V and J ends lost 7 bases and 1 base, in that order; junction bases with no gene match: 3. The germline gives CDR1 LGHNT, CDR2 FRNRAP. CDR3 sequence: CASARDRGTDTQYF. DNA of the CDR3: TGTGCTAGTGCCCGGGACAGGGGCACAGATACGCAGTATTTT.

CDR3 nucleotide sequence: TGTGCCAGCAGTTTATTGGGACAGGGCCGTAATGAAAAACTGTTTTTT. It yields the protein CASSLLGQGRNEKLFF. The chain couples TRBV28 to TRBJ1-4, with 9 bases fitting TRBD1. The CDR3 totals 16 residues. Germline lookup yields CDR1 MDHEN and CDR2 SYDVKM. With 1 base clipped from V and 4 bases from J, the junction kept 4 bases outside the gene matches.

The chain couples TRBV19 to TRBJ2-5; weak D call: TRBD1 (6 bases). Deletions cut 0 bases from V and 1 base from J, with 15 bases between. This CDR3 contains 17 residues. Germline lookup yields CDR1 LNHDA and CDR2 SQIVND (reference sequence). Written as DNA, the CDR3 is TGTGCCAGTAGTATAGATCTGCGTTGGGACACCCAAGAGACCCAGTACTTC. Protein product: CASSIDLRWDTQETQYF.

The rearrangement joins TRBV20-1 to TRBJ2-7; D possibly corresponds to TRBD1 (5 bases). V lost 4 bases to trimming and J lost 9 bases, with 10 bases between them. The germline V gene encodes CDR1 DFQATT and CDR2 SNEGSKA (reference sequence). This CDR3 is 10 amino acids long. The CDR3 nucleotides read TGCAGTGCTACAGGGTTAAGGCAGTACTTC. Amino acid sequence: CSATGLRQYF.

The rearrangement joins TRBV28 to TRBJ2-7; 7 nucleotides match TRBD2. CDR3 length: 17 residues. Trimming cost V 3 bases and J 0 bases; bases outside gene matches: 11. Germline loops: CDR1 MDHEN, CDR2 SYDVKM. CDR3 loop: CASSFGGSGGISYEQYF. The CDR3 DNA sequence: TGTGCCAGCAGTTTTGGCGGGAGTGGGGGGATCTCCTACGAGCAGTACTTC.

The gene calls are TRBV5-1 and TRBJ2-1; the match to TRBD2 covers 8 bases. With 5 bases clipped from V and 4 bases from J, the junction kept 5 bases outside the gene matches. The length of the CDR3 is 14 residues. Germline CDR1 and CDR2: SGHRS and YFSETQ. The chain's CDR3 is CASRGTRLYNEQFF. The CDR3 nucleotides read TGCGCCAGCAGGGGGACTAGGCTATACAATGAGCAGTTCTTC.

The chain is built from TRBV7-2 and TRBJ2-2; D uncertain. Deletions cut 7 bases from V and 4 bases from J, with 4 bases between. Germline assignment: CDR1 SGHTA and CDR2 FQGNSA. The CDR3 contains 11 residues. CDR3 coding DNA: TGTGCCAGCACCCGCACCGGGGAGCTGTTTTTT. Translated, it gives CASTRTGELFF.

The chain links TRBV5-4 to TRBJ1-4; D is possibly TRBD1 (5 bases). CDR3 length: 13 amino acids. CDR1 and CDR2 (germline): SGHNT, YYREEE (reference sequence). V was cut by 0 bases and J by 8 bases, with 8 bases left in between. This CDR3 is CASSLGRQEKLFF. CDR3 sequence (DNA): TGTGCCAGCAGCTTGGGCCGACAGGAAAAACTGTTTTTT.

The chain joins TRBV6-6 to TRBJ1-5; TRBD1 is a possible D gene (6 bases). Deletions cut 2 bases from V and 10 bases from J, with 18 bases between. Germline CDR1 and CDR2: MNHNY and SVGAGI (reference sequence). This CDR3 is built from 15 residues. The CDR3 DNA follows: TGTGCCAGCAGTTACACAGGGAGATCTGGTAGTCCCCAGCATTTT. Protein product: CASSYTGRSGSPQHF.

The CDR3 nucleotides read TGTGCCAGCAGCCAGCGTGGGACAGCACACTCCTACGAGCAGTACTTC. It encodes CASSQRGTAHSYEQYF. The genes are TRBV4-2 and TRBJ2-7; TRBD1 matches 7 bases. Germline values: CDR1 LGHNA, CDR2 YNFKEQ. The CDR3 has 16 residues. V shed 3 bases and J 0 bases; nucleotides not matched to a gene: 8.

V usage is TRBV7-3 and J usage is TRBJ2-2, with 13 bases fitting TRBD2. V was clipped by 5 bases and J by 4 bases; unmatched bases: 10. This CDR3 contains 18 residues. Germline CDR1 reads SGHTA; CDR2 reads FQGTGA. For the CDR3, the DNA is TGTGCCAGCAGCCTCCAACTAGCGGGAGGGCCCAGCACCGGGGAGCTGTTTTTT. This encodes CASSLQLAGGPSTGELFF.

The chain links TRBV4-3 to TRBJ1-1; TRBD1 might be the D (5 bases). There are 13 residues in the CDR3. The V and J ends lost 0 bases and 6 bases respectively, with 8 bases between them. CDR1 LGHNA and CDR2 YSLEER come from the germline V gene. In DNA, the CDR3 is TGCGCCAGCAGCCAAGACTGGGGCCCTGAAGCTTTCTTT. This encodes CASSQDWGPEAFF.

The chain links TRBV7-8 to TRBJ2-3; a possible D gene is TRBD1 (6 bases). Trimming stripped 4 bases from V and 6 bases from J, with 26 bases between. The CDR3 runs 18 residues. The germline V gene has CDR1 SGHVS and CDR2 FQNEAQ. CDR3 protein: CASSYNFMDRVYVDTQYF. CDR3 sequence (DNA): TGTGCCAGCAGCTACAATTTTATGGACAGAGTTTATGTGGATACGCAGTATTTT.

J is TRBJ1-2 and V is TRBV5-5; 9 nucleotides line up with TRBD1. V was pared by 4 bases and J by 7 bases, with 11 bases of the junction left unmatched. The germline V gene encodes CDR1 SGHKS and CDR2 YYEKEE (reference sequence). The CDR3 runs to 15 residues. The CDR3 DNA sequence: TGTGCCAGCAGCCCCAGACAGGGGGATGTCTCTGGCTACACCTTC. This sequence encodes CASSPRQGDVSGYTF.

V usage is TRBV3-1 (or the pseudogene TRBV3-2) and J usage is TRBJ2-3; 11 bases line up with TRBD2. J gave up 3 bases and V 0 bases, and 2 bases lay outside the gene matches. CDR3 length: 16 residues. The germline V gene encodes CDR1 LGHDT and CDR2 YNNKEL (reference sequence). CDR3 region: CASSQEGLAATDTQYF. The CDR3 bases are TGTGCCAGCAGCCAAGAGGGACTAGCGGCAACAGATACGCAGTATTTT.

The chain is built from TRBV12-3 or TRBV12-4 and TRBJ2-7, with D possibly matching TRBD1 (5 bases). The V end was cut by 5 bases, the J end by 5 bases, with 13 bases between. The CDR3 loop spans 13 amino acids. CDR3 region: CASSPAGLHEQYF. The DNA of the CDR3 is TGTGCCAGCAGTCCCGCAGGGTTGCACGAGCAGTACTTC.

V is TRBV5-1 and J is TRBJ1-6; D may be TRBD1 (5 bases). V lost 4 bases and J lost 8, with 16 bases in between. There are 15 residues in the CDR3. Germline V gene sequence: CDR1 SGHRS, CDR2 YFSETQ. The CDR3 coding sequence is TGCGCCAGCAGCCTGCTAGGGGCTTTGGATTCACCCCTCCACTTT. Translated: CASSLLGALDSPLHF. Full variable domain (outside the CDR3, taken from reference TRBV5-1 and TRBJ1-6): KAGVTQTPRYLIKTRGQQVTLSCSPISGHRSVSWYQQTPGQGLQFLFEYFSETQRNKGNFPGRFSGRQFSNSRSEMNVSTLELGDSALYLCASSLLGALDSPLHFGNGTRLTVT.

The chain combines TRBV11-3 with TRBJ2-3; D is undetermined. CDR3 length equals 13 residues. From germline, CDR1 is SGHNT and CDR2 YENEEA. The V end lost 6 bases, the J end lost 4 bases, and 11 bases lay between the germline ends. The CDR3, as DNA: TGTGCCAGCAGTTTTCAGGTGGCAGATACGCAGTATTTT. As protein: CASSFQVADTQYF.

This chain joins TRBV5-1 and TRBJ1-6, with D unclear. The CDR3 loop spans 16 amino acids. Germline V gene sequence: CDR1 SGHRS, CDR2 YFSETQ. V was pared by 0 bases and J by 10 bases, with 17 bases between. The CDR3 sequence is CASSLDLGVAGSPLHF. CDR3 nucleotide sequence: TGCGCCAGCAGCTTGGACCTGGGTGTGGCGGGATCACCCCTCCACTTT.

This clone appeared once. This chain links TRBV24-1 with TRBJ2-3, with TRBD2 identical over 10 bases. CDR3 length: 16 amino acids. The trim removed 4 bases at V and 5 bases at J, leaving 8 bases unmatched. Per germline, CDR1 KGHDR and CDR2 SFDVKD. CDR3 DNA sequence: TGTGCCACCAGTGACCCAGCGGGAGGGGGGGGAGATACGCAGTATTTT. Its protein is CATSDPAGGGGDTQYF.

The rearrangement joins TRBV13 to TRBJ2-3; D possibly corresponds to TRBD2 (5 bases). Trimming pared 5 bases from V and 2 bases from J, leaving 14 bases between. This CDR3 has 15 amino acids. The germline V gene has CDR1 PRHDT and CDR2 FYEKMQ (reference sequence). The DNA for the CDR3 is TGTGCCAGCAGCCCGCGGCAGGACTTCACAGATACGCAGTATTTT. Translation gives CASSPRQDFTDTQYF.

This chain connects TRBV2 to TRBJ2-4; TRBD2 matches at 12 bases. The germline V gene encodes CDR1 SNHLY and CDR2 FYNNEI. This CDR3 spans 15 amino acids. With 6 bases clipped from V and 7 bases from J, the junction kept 7 bases outside the gene matches. The CDR3 DNA reads TGTGCCAGCAGCATAAGACTAGCGGGAGTCAACATTCAGTACTTC. Translated: CASSIRLAGVNIQYF.

This clone was seen a few times. The rearrangement links TRBV7-3 to TRBJ2-2; TRBD1 aligns across 8 bases. The CDR3 extends over 16 amino acids. The V gene's germline CDR1 is SGHTA and CDR2 FQGTGA. V dropped 5 bases and J dropped 3; count of bases not matched to a gene: 8. Here the CDR3 reads CASSPGQAGYTGELFF. As DNA, the CDR3 is TGTGCCAGCAGCCCGGGACAGGCCGGCTACACCGGGGAGCTGTTTTTT.

Comments on this clone: Other DNA sequences within the sample encode an identical CDR3. The V call is TRBV29-1, the J call TRBJ2-7; 9 positions match TRBD1. This CDR3 is 13 amino acids long. The V gene end was trimmed by 7 bases and the J gene end by 4 bases; junction bases not matched to a gene: 8. Germline values: CDR1 SQVTM, CDR2 ANQGSEA. The CDR3 DNA follows: TGCAGCGCGGGACAGGGTGGAGGTTACGAGCAGTACTTC. It codes for CSAGQGGGYEQYF.

The chain links TRBV5-1 to TRBJ1-2; 8 bases are shared with TRBD1. The V gene end was trimmed by 0 bases and the J gene end by 8 bases; junction bases not matched to a gene: 6. Looked up from germline, CDR1 is SGHRS and CDR2 is YFSETQ. This CDR3 region has 14 residues. The CDR3 protein is CASSLGQGAPGYTF. In DNA form, the CDR3 reads TGCGCCAGCAGCTTGGGTCAGGGGGCGCCGGGCTACACCTTC.

The chain is built from TRBV2 and TRBJ2-5; 9 bases fit TRBD1. The CDR3 extends over 12 amino acids. The V and J ends lost 10 bases and 5 bases, in that order; junction bases with no gene match: 5. The germline V gene encodes CDR1 SNHLY and CDR2 FYNNEI. CDR3 DNA: TGTGCCACCGGGACAGGGATGGAGACCCAGTACTTC. Translated, it gives CATGTGMETQYF.

The chain is built from TRBV3-1 (or the pseudogene TRBV3-2) and TRBJ2-7; possible D gene TRBD1, 5 bases. V lost 0 bases and J 3 bases, leaving 12 bases between the germline ends. Germline V gene lookup returns CDR1 LGHDT and CDR2 YNNKEL (reference sequence). CDR3 size: 15 residues. CDR3 nucleotide sequence: TGTGCCAGCAGCCAAGATTCAGGGTTTAGCTACGAGCAGTACTTC. It specifies CASSQDSGFSYEQYF.

The rearrangement links TRBV7-2 to TRBJ2-3; D is perhaps TRBD2 (6 bases). Trimming pared 0 bases from V and 7 bases from J, leaving 20 bases between. CDR3 size: 17 residues. Germline V gene sequence: CDR1 SGHTA, CDR2 FQGNSA. Written as DNA, the CDR3 is TGTGCCAGCAGCTTAGCGAGTTGGGACTCGAAAGGATATACGCAGTATTTT. Amino acid sequence: CASSLASWDSKGYTQYF.